One and the same sample provided the 24 T cell receptor beta chains below, sequenced in a study of cytomegalovirus exposure and HLA in healthy donors. This PCR relied on a set of 60 Vbeta primers and 13 Jbeta primers. The repertoire was sequenced with immunoSEQ multiplex PCR; TCRdb's copy has only in-frame clones and lacks some. The sample features about 200,000 clones, with roughly 6.7% in its top ten. Sequenced: PBMCs. The receptors originated from a man between 25 and 39 years old in good health and CMV-seronegative.

This rearrangement joins TRBV7-9 to TRBJ2-1, with 9 bases fitting TRBD2. The V and J ends lost 5 bases and 4 bases, in that order; junction bases with no gene match: 15. The germline V gene has CDR1 SEHNR and CDR2 FQNEAQ (reference sequence). The CDR3 runs 18 residues. In DNA form, the CDR3 reads TGTGCCAGCAGCCCGATCAGACTAGCGGACGAAACTTACAATGAGCAGTTCTTC. Amino acid sequence: CASSPIRLADETYNEQFF.

V and J are TRBV11-2 and TRBJ2-1, with 13 bases identical to TRBD2. V lost 5 bases and J lost 6; bases outside the gene matches: 7. Per the germline V gene, CDR1 is SGHAT and CDR2 is FQNNGV. The CDR3 runs to 16 residues. CDR3 nucleotides: TGTGCCAGCAGCATGGGGACTAGCGGGAAGGGCAATGAGCAGTTCTTC. It specifies CASSMGTSGKGNEQFF.

The chain links TRBV7-2 to TRBJ1-1; D is uncertain. The V end was cut by 3 bases, the J end by 1 base, with 12 bases between. The CDR3 extends over 15 amino acids. Germline V gene lookup returns CDR1 SGHTA and CDR2 FQGNSA. The CDR3 sequence is CASSFWAATNTEAFF. CDR3 DNA sequence: TGTGCCAGCAGCTTTTGGGCAGCTACGAACACTGAAGCTTTCTTT.

The chain uses TRBV7-2 and TRBJ1-1; TRBD1 is a possible D gene (6 bases). The CDR3 contains 15 residues. Between the trimmed V and J ends, which lost 1 base and 4 bases, there was a span of 13 bases. Germline V gene lookup returns CDR1 SGHTA and CDR2 FQGNSA. CDR3 nucleotides: TGTGCCAGCAGCTTAGGACAGGCCAGGGGCACTGAAGCTTTCTTT. Translation gives CASSLGQARGTEAFF. Full variable domain (remainder filled in from reference TRBV7-2 and TRBJ1-1): GAGVSQSPSNKVTEKGKDVELRCDPISGHTALYWYRQSLGQGLEFLIYFQGNSAPDKSGLPSDRFSAERTGGSVSTLTIQRTQQEDSAVYLCASSLGQARGTEAFFGQGTRLTVV.

The rearrangement joins TRBV6-5 to TRBJ1-2; perhaps TRBD1 as D (5 bases). Trimming took off 6 bases at V and 5 bases at J, with 19 bases between the two ends. The germline gives CDR1 MNHEY, CDR2 SVGAGI. This CDR3 is 15 amino acids long. CDR3 coding DNA: TGTGCCAGCAGCCCCTCCCTCGGGGGGTATTATGGCTACACCTTC. Translating it yields CASSPSLGGYYGYTF.

V is TRBV19 and J is TRBJ2-7; the match to TRBD1 covers 8 bases. The V gene's germline CDR1 is LNHDA and CDR2 SQIVND (reference sequence). After removal of 0 bases from V and 6 bases from J, the junction contained 7 bases not matched to a gene. The CDR3 totals 15 residues. CDR3 in DNA: TGTGCCAGTAGTATAGATATAGGACAGGGAGGCGAGCAGTACTTC. This translates into CASSIDIGQGGEQYF.

The rearrangement uses TRBV6-5 and TRBJ2-7, with TRBD1 as a possible D gene (5 bases). The CDR3 extends over 14 amino acids. Trimming took off 7 bases at V and 2 bases at J, with 15 bases between the two ends. CDR1 is MNHEY and CDR2 is SVGAGI in the germline V gene. The CDR3 sequence is CASTHADSPYEQYF. The CDR3 DNA reads TGTGCCAGCACTCATGCTGACAGCCCCTACGAGCAGTACTTC.

This rearrangement joins TRBV29-1 to TRBJ2-2; 9 bases agree with TRBD2. The CDR3 covers 15 residues. Germline CDR1 is SQVTM and CDR2 is ANQGSEA. V trimming: 4 bases; J trimming: 7 bases; junction bases outside the gene matches: 10. The CDR3 coding sequence is TGCAGCGTTGTAGGCCTAGCGGGGATCAGCGGGGAGCTGTTTTTT. Its translation: CSVVGLAGISGELFF.

The chain is built from TRBV5-1 and TRBJ1-2; D remains ambiguous. The length of the CDR3 is 14 residues. Germline-derived CDR1 and CDR2 are SGHRS and YFSETQ. Trimming took off 5 bases at V and 4 bases at J, with 15 bases between the two ends. In DNA form, the CDR3 reads TGCGCCAGCAGTTTCCCGGACGGAGGCTATGGCTACACCTTC. This sequence encodes CASSFPDGGYGYTF.

The rearrangement links TRBV19 to TRBJ1-2; 7 nucleotides align to TRBD1. Germline V gene sequence: CDR1 LNHDA, CDR2 SQIVND (reference sequence). Trimming cost V 7 bases and J 4 bases; bases outside gene matches: 9. CDR3 length equals 14 residues. The CDR3 reads CASTNTGVTYGYTF. The DNA of the CDR3 is TGTGCCAGTACCAATACAGGGGTAACCTATGGCTACACCTTC.

The rearrangement uses TRBV7-9 and TRBJ1-2; 7 bases agree with TRBD1. The CDR3 is 16 residues long. V was clipped by 4 bases and J by 4 bases; unmatched bases: 12. Germline V gene lookup returns CDR1 SEHNR and CDR2 FQNEAQ (reference sequence). The CDR3 coding sequence is TGTGCCAGCAGCTCCCAAATAGGTAACAGGGGCTATGGCTACACCTTC. It translates to CASSSQIGNRGYGYTF.

V and J are TRBV19 and TRBJ2-7; 7 nucleotides align to TRBD1. With 10 bases clipped from V and 0 bases from J, the junction kept 9 bases outside the gene matches. The CDR3 is made up of 14 amino acids. Looked up from germline, CDR1 is LNHDA and CDR2 is SQIVND (reference sequence). The CDR3 DNA is TGTGCCACCAAGCCGGGACAGCACTCCTACGAGCAGTACTTC. Encoded protein: CATKPGQHSYEQYF.

The chain uses TRBV5-1 and TRBJ1-1, with D perhaps TRBD1 (6 bases). Germline CDR1 is SGHRS and CDR2 is YFSETQ. CDR3 size: 18 residues. Trimming shortened V by 4 bases and J by 1 base, and 23 bases separated the two germline ends. The CDR3 loop is CASSPIVRATGSNTEAFF. Written as DNA, the CDR3 is TGCGCCAGCAGCCCGATAGTAAGGGCGACAGGTTCGAACACTGAAGCTTTCTTT.

This chain connects TRBV30 to TRBJ1-1, with D unresolved. CDR3 length equals 13 residues. The germline V gene has CDR1 GTSNPN and CDR2 SVGIG (reference sequence). V was clipped by 1 base and J by 4 bases, with 10 bases between them. Here the CDR3 reads CAWSEQTVTEAFF. The DNA of the CDR3 is TGTGCCTGGAGTGAACAGACCGTCACTGAAGCTTTCTTT. Using reference TRBV30 and TRBJ1-1 for the parts outside the CDR3, the full variable domain is SQTIHQWPATLVQPVGSPLSLECTVEGTSNPNLYWYRQAAGRGLQLLFYSVGIGQISSEVPQNLSASRPQDRQFILSSKKLLLSDSGFYLCAWSEQTVTEAFFGQGTRLTVV.

The rearrangement joins TRBV10-3 to TRBJ2-7; no clear D gene. The CDR3 sequence is 12 residues long. V was trimmed by 3 bases and J by 7 bases, leaving 10 bases between them. The germline V gene has CDR1 ENHRY and CDR2 SYGVKD. The CDR3: CAISENRREQYF. The CDR3 DNA reads as TGTGCCATCAGTGAAAACAGAAGGGAGCAGTACTTC.

The rearrangement uses TRBV19 and TRBJ2-2, with D perhaps matching TRBD2 (6 bases). This CDR3 is 16 amino acids long. The germline gives CDR1 LNHDA, CDR2 SQIVND (reference sequence). V was clipped by 3 bases and J by 4 bases, with 15 bases between them. The CDR3 DNA reads as TGTGCCAGTAGTATTGGCCTAGCGTGGGTCACCGGGGAGCTGTTTTTT. As protein: CASSIGLAWVTGELFF.

The J gene is TRBJ1-5, the V gene TRBV7-9; D unclear. V shed 2 bases and J shed 8 bases, with 7 bases lying between them. The length of the CDR3 is 12 residues. CDR1 and CDR2 from the germline V gene are SEHNR and FQNEAQ (reference sequence). CDR3 in DNA: TGTGCCAGCAGCTTATTGGAGGAGCCCCAGCATTTT. Protein: CASSLLEEPQHF.

In regard to this clone: The same CDR3 also results from other DNA sequences found in this sample. The J gene is TRBJ2-5, the V gene TRBV9, with 11 bases identical to TRBD2. This CDR3 has 14 residues. The ends lost 2 bases at V and 4 bases at J; junction bases unmatched: 1. CDR1 and CDR2 from the germline V gene are SGDLS and YYNGEE. CDR3 protein: CASSVLAGGETQYF. CDR3 DNA: TGTGCCAGCAGCGTCCTAGCGGGAGGAGAGACCCAGTACTTC. Combining the CDR3 with reference TRBV9 and TRBJ2-5 gives the whole variable domain DSGVTQTPKHLITATGQRVTLRCSPRSGDLSVYWYQQSLDQGLQFLIQYYNGEERAKGNILERFSAQQFPDLHSELNLSSLELGDSALYFCASSVLAGGETQYFGPGTRLLVL.

The rearrangement links TRBV6-5 to TRBJ1-3; D uncertain. Germline loops: CDR1 MNHEY, CDR2 SVGAGI. Between the trimmed V and J ends, which lost 8 bases and 0 bases, there was a span of 11 bases. The CDR3 runs to 14 residues. CDR3 region: CASFGTDSGNTIYF. The CDR3 DNA reads as TGTGCCAGCTTCGGAACAGACTCTGGAAACACCATATATTTT.

V gene TRBV7-9 combines with J gene TRBJ1-1, with D unclear. V lost 5 bases to trimming and J lost 10 bases, with 17 bases between them. This CDR3 spans 13 amino acids. The germline CDR1 and CDR2 sequences are SEHNR and FQNEAQ (reference sequence). CDR3 sequence (DNA): TGTGCCAGCAGCCGGGAGGGTTCGTCGGGAGCTTTCTTT. The encoded protein is CASSREGSSGAFF.

This chain joins TRBV28 and TRBJ1-2; D is undetermined. The germline V gene has CDR1 MDHEN and CDR2 SYDVKM. The CDR3 length is 13 residues. The germline V and J ends were trimmed by 6 bases and 5 bases, with 13 bases remaining between them. CDR3 bases: TGTGCCAGCAGCCTAGATGGAGTATATGGCTACACCTTC. This codes for CASSLDGVYGYTF.

The chain joins TRBV6-5 to TRBJ2-7; 11 bases align to TRBD2. This CDR3 spans 14 amino acids. Germline trimming cut 8 bases from V and 13 bases from J; bases unmatched to any gene: 16. CDR1 is MNHEY and CDR2 is SVGAGI in the germline V gene. The CDR3 DNA is TGTGCCAGCCGGGCAACTACTAGCGGGAGTGGGACCTACTTC. Translation: CASRATTSGSGTYF.

The chain joins TRBV5-1 to TRBJ2-2; TRBD1 might be the D (5 bases). CDR1 is SGHRS and CDR2 is YFSETQ in the germline V gene. The CDR3 runs to 14 residues. V lost 3 bases and J 1 base, leaving 7 bases between the germline ends. The CDR3 loop is CASSSTVNTGELFF. DNA for the CDR3: TGCGCCAGCAGCTCGACAGTGAACACCGGGGAGCTGTTTTTT.

To note about this clone: Additional DNA sequences in this sample encode the identical CDR3. This chain uses TRBV2 with TRBJ1-5; 10 nucleotides match TRBD1. CDR1 SNHLY and CDR2 FYNNEI come from the germline V gene. The CDR3 length is 15 residues. V lost 4 bases to trimming and J lost 1 base; unmatched junction nucleotides: 1. In nucleotides, the CDR3 is TGTGCCAGCAGTGGACAGGGGGCGAGCAATCAGCCCCAGCATTTT. Residues: CASSGQGASNQPQHF.